The sample holds a few counts of the clone carrying this T cell receptor (beta chain). Its specificity is unknown. Libraries were prepared by immunoSEQ multiplex PCR; TCRdb keeps only in-frame clonotypes and omits some of them. The data show about 24,000 clones, around 64% seen once. This specimen belongs to a study of tumor-infiltrating lymphocytes in localized non-small cell lung cancer. Study outcomes and limitations: IM1 and IM2 tumors showed no difference in T-cell fraction. TCRbeta sequencing showed higher T cell infiltration in tumors than uninvolved lung. Different pieces of the same tissue went to different assays, confounding technical variation with intratumor heterogeneity.

CDR1 is MNHEY, CDR2 SMNVEV, per germline (reference sequence). This CDR3 has 16 residues. V lost 6 bases to trimming and J lost 0 bases, with 18 bases between them. The sequenced material came from lung tumor tissue. The sequence was obtained from a human donor with non-small cell lung cancer. The chain recombines TRBV27 with TRBJ2-7; no firm D call. The CDR3 spells CASRKSRARSSYEQYF. The CDR3 DNA follows: TGTGCCAGCAGGAAAAGTAGGGCCAGGAGCTCCTACGAGCAGTACTTC.